Each of the 9 T cell receptor beta chains below was sequenced from the same sample in a study of blood T cell repertoires in COVID-19. Using immunoSEQ multiplex PCR, the repertoire was profiled, and TCRdb retains in-frame clones only, with some absent. The sample yields roughly 250,000 clones, around nine tenths seen once. Sequenced sample: peripheral blood. The origin of the receptors is a woman in her 40s who had recovered from COVID-19.

The chain carries TRBV27 and TRBJ2-2, with D perhaps matching TRBD1 (7 bases). CDR3 length equals 13 residues. Trimming removed 6 bases from V and 7 bases from J, with 12 bases in between. CDR1 MNHEY and CDR2 SMNVEV come from the germline V gene (reference sequence). CDR3 sequence reads: CASRPQGGGELFF. Written as DNA, the CDR3 is TGTGCCAGCAGGCCCCAGGGGGGCGGGGAGCTGTTTTTT.

V usage is TRBV5-1 and J usage is TRBJ2-1; 8 bases map to TRBD2. The V gene's germline CDR1 is SGHRS and CDR2 YFSETQ. This CDR3 spans 16 amino acids. After removal of 3 bases from V and 8 bases from J, the junction contained 13 bases not matched to a gene. DNA for the CDR3: TGCGCCAGCAGCTCCCCACTAGCGGCACAAAAAGATGAGCAGTTCTTC. Its translation is CASSSPLAAQKDEQFF.

The gene calls are TRBV29-1 and TRBJ1-2; 8 bases agree with TRBD1. Per germline, CDR1 SQVTM and CDR2 ANQGSEA. The junction had 7 bases not matched to a gene; V was cut back by 3 bases and J by 4 bases. The CDR3 is 14 residues long. CDR3 sequence reads: CSVEGGTGLYGYTF. Here the CDR3 DNA reads TGCAGCGTTGAGGGAGGGACAGGCCTCTATGGCTACACCTTC. Full variable domain (outside the CDR3, taken from reference TRBV29-1 and TRBJ1-2): SAVISQKPSRDICQRGTSLTIQCQVDSQVTMMFWYRQQPGQSLTLIATANQGSEATYESGFVIDKFPISRPNLTFSTLTVSNMSPEDSSIYLCSVEGGTGLYGYTFGSGTRLTVV.

The rearrangement links TRBV27 to TRBJ1-2, with 12 nucleotides matching TRBD1. Germline loops: CDR1 MNHEY, CDR2 SMNVEV (reference sequence). Trimming at V came to 4 bases and at J to 7 bases, leaving 4 bases not matched to a gene. The CDR3 extends over 14 amino acids. The CDR3 here is CASSWGQGAGGYTF. For the CDR3, the DNA is TGTGCCAGCAGTTGGGGACAGGGGGCCGGTGGCTACACCTTC.

The chain employs TRBV12-3 or TRBV12-4 and TRBJ2-5; TRBD2 might be the D (5 bases). Trimming took 6 bases from V and 5 from J, leaving 13 bases between them. The CDR3 extends over 13 amino acids. CDR3 protein: CASSPRRRETQYF. The CDR3 bases are TGTGCCAGCAGCCCCCGGAGGAGGGAGACCCAGTACTTC.

V usage is TRBV27 and J usage is TRBJ2-1; weak D call: TRBD2 (7 bases). CDR1 is MNHEY and CDR2 is SMNVEV in the germline V gene (reference sequence). CDR3 size: 14 residues. Trimming took 5 bases from V and 2 from J, leaving 10 bases between them. In nucleotides, the CDR3 is TGTGCCAGCAGTGGCGGGGGCCCCTACAATGAGCAGTTCTTC. The encoded protein is CASSGGGPYNEQFF.

The chain is built from TRBV9 and TRBJ1-6, with no clear D. The CDR3 is 13 residues long. Germline V gene data show CDR1 as SGDLS and CDR2 as YYNGEE. V dropped 0 bases and J dropped 8 bases, with 6 bases sitting between them. The CDR3 coding sequence is TGTGCCAGCAGCGTAGGGGGAGATTCACCCCTCCACTTT. Its translation: CASSVGGDSPLHF.

This chain uses TRBV28 with TRBJ1-1, with D maybe TRBD1 (6 bases). The CDR3 extends over 13 amino acids. Germline V gene lookup returns CDR1 MDHEN and CDR2 SYDVKM. V was trimmed by 8 bases and J by 1 base, leaving 11 bases between them. The CDR3 loop is CASGRGTNTEAFF. The CDR3 coding sequence is TGTGCCAGCGGGAGGGGGACGAACACTGAAGCTTTCTTT.

The chain uses TRBV23-1 and TRBJ2-3; 7 bases fit TRBD2. TRBV23-1 is treated as an ORF (open reading frame) with a function not yet certain. With V trimmed by 5 bases and J by 1 base, 0 bases remained unmatched. CDR3 length: 13 residues. The CDR3 DNA follows: TGCGCCAGCAGTGGGGGGGGCACAGATACGCAGTATTTT. As protein: CASSGGGTDTQYF.